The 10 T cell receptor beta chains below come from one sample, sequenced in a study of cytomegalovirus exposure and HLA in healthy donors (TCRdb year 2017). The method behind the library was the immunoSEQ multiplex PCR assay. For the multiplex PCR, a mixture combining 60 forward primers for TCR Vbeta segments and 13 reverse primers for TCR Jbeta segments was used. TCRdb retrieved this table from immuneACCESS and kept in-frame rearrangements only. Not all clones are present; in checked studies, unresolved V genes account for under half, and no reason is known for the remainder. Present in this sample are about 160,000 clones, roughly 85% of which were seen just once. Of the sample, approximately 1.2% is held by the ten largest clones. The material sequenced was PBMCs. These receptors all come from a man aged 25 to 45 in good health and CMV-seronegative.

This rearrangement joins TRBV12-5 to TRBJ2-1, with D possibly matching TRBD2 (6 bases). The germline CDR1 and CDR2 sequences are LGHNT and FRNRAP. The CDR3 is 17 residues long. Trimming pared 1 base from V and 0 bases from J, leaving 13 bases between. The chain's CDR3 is CASGLDETSFSYNEQFF. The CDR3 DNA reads TGTGCTAGTGGTTTGGACGAAACTAGCTTCTCCTACAATGAGCAGTTCTTC. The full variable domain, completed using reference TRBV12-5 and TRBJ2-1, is DARVTQTPRHKVTEMGQEVTMRCQPILGHNTVFWYRQTMMQGLELLAYFRNRAPLDDSGMPKDRFSAEMPDATLATLKIQPSEPRDSAVYFCASGLDETSFSYNEQFFGPGTRLTVL.

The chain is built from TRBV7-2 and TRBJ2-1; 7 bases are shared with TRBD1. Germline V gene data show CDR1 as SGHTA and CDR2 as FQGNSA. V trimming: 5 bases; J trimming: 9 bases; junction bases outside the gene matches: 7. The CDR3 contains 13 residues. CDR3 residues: CASSPDRAREQFF. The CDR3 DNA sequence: TGTGCCAGCAGCCCCGACAGGGCCCGTGAGCAGTTCTTC.

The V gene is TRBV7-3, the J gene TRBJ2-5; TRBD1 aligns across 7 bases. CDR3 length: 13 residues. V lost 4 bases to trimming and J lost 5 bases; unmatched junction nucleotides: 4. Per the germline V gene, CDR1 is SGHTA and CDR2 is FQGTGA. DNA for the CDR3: TGTGCCAGCAGCTCAGGGGGTGGTGAGACCCAGTACTTC. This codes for CASSSGGGETQYF.

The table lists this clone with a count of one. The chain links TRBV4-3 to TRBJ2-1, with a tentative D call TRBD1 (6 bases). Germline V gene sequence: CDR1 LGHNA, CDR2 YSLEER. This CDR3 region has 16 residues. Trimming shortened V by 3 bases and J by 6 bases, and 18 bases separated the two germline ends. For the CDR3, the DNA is TGCGCCAGCAGCCACGCCAAACAGGGTTTCGGCAATGAGCAGTTCTTC. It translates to CASSHAKQGFGNEQFF.

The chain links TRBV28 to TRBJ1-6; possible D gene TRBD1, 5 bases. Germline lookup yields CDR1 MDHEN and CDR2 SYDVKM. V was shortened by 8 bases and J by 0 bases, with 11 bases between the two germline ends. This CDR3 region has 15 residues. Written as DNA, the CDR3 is TGTGCCAGCCGGCGAGACAGCTCCTATAATTCACCCCTCCACTTT. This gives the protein CASRRDSSYNSPLHF.

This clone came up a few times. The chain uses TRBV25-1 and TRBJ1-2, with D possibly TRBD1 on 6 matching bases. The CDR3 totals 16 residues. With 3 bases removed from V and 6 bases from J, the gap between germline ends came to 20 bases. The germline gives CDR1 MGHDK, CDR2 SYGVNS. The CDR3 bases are TGTGCCAGCAGTGATTACACAGGGACCCAAGGAGATGGCTACACCTTC. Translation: CASSDYTGTQGDGYTF.

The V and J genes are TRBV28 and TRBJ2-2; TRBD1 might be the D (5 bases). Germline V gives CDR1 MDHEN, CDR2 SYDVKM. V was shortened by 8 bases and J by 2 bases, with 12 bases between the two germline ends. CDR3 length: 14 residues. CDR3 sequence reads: CASVFQGNTGELFF. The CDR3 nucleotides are TGTGCCAGCGTCTTCCAGGGCAACACCGGGGAGCTGTTTTTT.

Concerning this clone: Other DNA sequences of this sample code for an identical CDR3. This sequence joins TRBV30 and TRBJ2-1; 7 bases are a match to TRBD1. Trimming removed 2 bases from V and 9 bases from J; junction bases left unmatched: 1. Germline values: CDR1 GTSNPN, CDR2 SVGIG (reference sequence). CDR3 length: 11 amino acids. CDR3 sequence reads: CAWSRQGEQFF. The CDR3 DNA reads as TGTGCCTGGAGTCGACAGGGTGAGCAGTTCTTC. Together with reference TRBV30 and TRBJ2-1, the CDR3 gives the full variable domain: SQTIHQWPATLVQPVGSPLSLECTVEGTSNPNLYWYRQAAGRGLQLLFYSVGIGQISSEVPQNLSASRPQDRQFILSSKKLLLSDSGFYLCAWSRQGEQFFGPGTRLTVL.

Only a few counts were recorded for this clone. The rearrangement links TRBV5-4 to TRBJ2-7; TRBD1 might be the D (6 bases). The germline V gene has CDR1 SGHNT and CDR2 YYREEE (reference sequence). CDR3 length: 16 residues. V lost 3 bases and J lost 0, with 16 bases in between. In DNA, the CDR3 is TGTGCCAGCAGCTGGGCATGGGAGACAGGCTCCTACGAGCAGTACTTC. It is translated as CASSWAWETGSYEQYF.

The CDR3 region has the DNA TGTGCCAGCAGTTTACTCCCGAGGGAGCAGCCCCAGCATTTT. Amino acid sequence: CASSLLPREQPQHF. This chain links TRBV28 with TRBJ1-5, with unresolved D. The germline gives CDR1 MDHEN, CDR2 SYDVKM. V lost 2 bases to trimming and J lost 7 bases, with 12 bases between them. The CDR3 is made up of 14 amino acids.